One and the same sample provided the 17 T cell receptor beta chains below, sequenced in a study of identical twins. Each CDR3 protein is one row after TCRdb ran MiXCR on the 5' RACE reads. Found here are 1.5 million to 2 million distinct CDR3 sequences, roughly 35% of them singletons; the top ten hold 0.27%. Sequenced: cord blood. The origin of the receptors is a newborn girl in good health.

This clonotype appeared a few times. This chain uses TRBV2 with TRBJ1-5; D unresolved. Trimming pared 2 bases from V and 2 bases from J, leaving 7 bases between. Germline CDR1 reads SNHLY; CDR2 reads FYNNEI. This CDR3 region has 14 residues. The CDR3 DNA follows: TGTGCCAGCAGTGAACTCACAGGCAATCAGCCCCAGCATTTT. It yields the protein CASSELTGNQPQHF.

This clonotype was seen once. Given a much more abundant clone one base away, this may be a read error. The chain carries TRBV12-3 or TRBV12-4 and TRBJ2-4; D possibly corresponds to TRBD2 (5 bases). This CDR3 has 13 amino acids. CDR3 nucleotide sequence: TGTGCCAGCAGTTTTACCAGCGGATACGAGCAGTGCTTC. Amino acids: CASSFTSGYEQCF.

The genes are TRBV20-1 and TRBJ2-3, with 10 bases identical to TRBD2. The germline CDR1 and CDR2 sequences are DFQATT and SNEGSKA (reference sequence). V was clipped by 3 bases and J by 4 bases; unmatched bases: 7. This CDR3 spans 15 amino acids. CDR3 DNA: TGCAGTGCTAGTGACTCTAGCGGGAGCGCAGATACGCAGTATTTT. This sequence encodes CSASDSSGSADTQYF.

V gene TRBV7-9 combines with J gene TRBJ2-1; D is undetermined. This CDR3 has 17 residues. V shed 1 base and J shed 0 bases, with 13 bases lying between them. CDR1 is SEHNR, CDR2 FQNEAQ, per germline (reference sequence). CDR3 coding DNA: TGTGCCAGCAGCTTAGTTTTAAGGGAAAGCTCCTACAATGAGCAGTTCTTC. It translates to CASSLVLRESSYNEQFF.

As for this clonotype: Since a far larger clone is one base different, this is likely a read error. The J gene is TRBJ2-7, the V gene TRBV3-1; D perhaps matches TRBD1 (5 bases). Per germline, CDR1 LGHDT and CDR2 YNNKEL (reference sequence). This CDR3 contains 12 residues. The CDR3 nucleotides read TGTGCCAGCAACCAAACAGGCTACGAGCAGTACTTC. Amino acids: CASNQTGYEQYF.

The chain recombines TRBV2 with TRBJ2-4, with 13 bases lining up with TRBD2. After removal of 8 bases from V and 3 bases from J, the junction contained 13 bases not matched to a gene. Germline values: CDR1 SNHLY, CDR2 FYNNEI. This CDR3 contains 18 residues. The CDR3 bases are TGTGCCAGCGCCCGGACTAGCGGGAGTAGCCCCTTCAAAAACATTCAGTACTTC. Its translation is CASARTSGSSPFKNIQYF.

This clonotype was seen more than once but under ten times. The CDR3 loop reads CSAIVRGGYEQYF. The CDR3, as DNA: TGCAGTGCTATTGTTCGGGGGGGCTACGAGCAGTACTTC. The chain carries TRBV20-1 and TRBJ2-7; 8 positions agree with TRBD2. This CDR3 comprises 13 residues. V trimming: 4 bases; J trimming: 3 bases; junction bases outside the gene matches: 5. Germline V gene lookup returns CDR1 DFQATT and CDR2 SNEGSKA (reference sequence).

V usage is TRBV6-6 and J usage is TRBJ2-1, with 9 nucleotides matching TRBD1. There are 15 residues in the CDR3. The germline V gene has CDR1 MNHNY and CDR2 SVGAGI (reference sequence). Trimming removed 4 bases from V and 5 bases from J; junction bases left unmatched: 6. CDR3 residues: CASSFPGTGNNEQFF. The DNA of the CDR3 is TGTGCCAGCAGTTTCCCCGGGACAGGGAACAATGAGCAGTTCTTC.

The chain couples TRBV29-1 to TRBJ2-1, with D perhaps matching TRBD1 (5 bases). CDR1 SQVTM and CDR2 ANQGSEA come from the germline V gene. V lost 4 bases and J 10 bases, leaving 17 bases between the germline ends. The length of the CDR3 is 13 residues. In DNA form, the CDR3 reads TGCAGCGTTGCTATGCGACAGACCTACGAGCAGTTCTTC. This sequence encodes CSVAMRQTYEQFF.

The chain links TRBV5-1 to TRBJ1-1; 8 nucleotides agree with TRBD1. The germline gives CDR1 SGHRS, CDR2 YFSETQ. V dropped 6 bases and J dropped 0; count of bases not matched to a gene: 4. CDR3 length equals 14 residues. The CDR3 DNA reads as TGCGCCAGCAACCGACAGGGGATGAACACTGAAGCTTTCTTT. As protein: CASNRQGMNTEAFF.

In its sample, this clonotype was seen a few times. This sequence may be a read error, since a much larger clone differs from it by one base. The rearrangement joins TRBV7-2 to TRBJ1-4; D not resolved. Between the trimmed V and J ends, which lost 1 base and 4 bases, there was a span of 7 bases. CDR1 and CDR2 (germline): SGHTA, FQGNSA. The CDR3 loop spans 14 amino acids. CDR3 protein: CASSLEGSNEKLFF. CDR3 coding DNA: TGTGCCAGCAGCTTAGAAGGGAGTAATGAAAAACTGTTTTTT. The variable domain in full, completed from reference TRBV7-2 and TRBJ1-4, reads GAGVSQSPSNKVTEKGKDVELRCDPISGHTALYWYRQSLGQGLEFLIYFQGNSAPDKSGLPSDRFSAERTGGSVSTLTIQRTQQEDSAVYLCASSLEGSNEKLFFGSGTQLSVL.

CDR3: CASSLSRWAGGVGTDTQYF. The DNA of the CDR3 is TGTGCCAGCAGCTTATCGCGATGGGCCGGCGGGGTCGGCACAGATACGCAGTATTTT. The chain couples TRBV11-3 to TRBJ2-3; D may be TRBD2 (6 bases). Per the germline V gene, CDR1 is SGHNT and CDR2 is YENEEA. The CDR3 sequence is 19 residues long. The ends were cut back, 2 bases at V and 1 base at J, with 22 bases in the middle.

The rearrangement uses TRBV6-4 and TRBJ2-5; D may be TRBD2 (6 bases). The CDR3 extends over 15 amino acids. Germline assignment: CDR1 MRHNA and CDR2 SNTAGT. Trimming removed 0 bases at V and 11 bases at J, with 19 bases between. CDR3 sequence reads: CASSDSLASHNEQYF. CDR3 bases: TGTGCCAGCAGTGACTCGCTAGCGAGTCACAATGAGCAGTACTTC.

This clonotype was picked up one time. This rearrangement joins TRBV12-3 or TRBV12-4 to TRBJ2-1, with D perhaps assigned TRBD1 or TRBD2 (5 bases each). Trimming stripped 6 bases from V and 0 bases from J, with 27 bases between. This CDR3 has 20 amino acids. CDR3 in DNA: TGTGCCAGCAGCACACCTACAACCCGGGACGGCCAGAGCTCCTACAATGAGCAGTTCTTC. Translated: CASSTPTTRDGQSSYNEQFF.

This clonotype was counted a single time. V is TRBV7-9 and J is TRBJ2-4; 8 positions agree with TRBD1. The CDR3 runs to 16 residues. The V gene end was trimmed by 1 base and the J gene end by 7 bases; junction bases not matched to a gene: 9. CDR1 and CDR2 (germline): SEHNR, FQNEAQ (reference sequence). CDR3 residues: CASSLEGQEAYNIQYF. CDR3 bases: TGTGCCAGCAGCTTAGAGGGACAGGAGGCTTATAACATTCAGTACTTC.

The V gene is TRBV20-1, the J gene TRBJ2-7; D might be TRBD1 or TRBD2, each matching 5 bases. The CDR3 covers 15 residues. The V gene lost 4 bases and the J gene lost 5 bases, with 21 bases spanning the gap. CDR1 is DFQATT, CDR2 SNEGSKA, per germline (reference sequence). The CDR3 loop is CSATSGPAWGNEQYF. CDR3 DNA: TGCAGTGCTACCTCGGGACCTGCATGGGGGAACGAGCAGTACTTC.

This sequence joins TRBV20-1 and TRBJ2-1; 15 nucleotides align to TRBD2. The CDR3 totals 16 residues. CDR1 and CDR2 from the germline V gene are DFQATT and SNEGSKA (reference sequence). V lost 1 base and J lost 9; bases outside the gene matches: 7. CDR3 in amino acids: CSARGPPGLAGGEQFF. As DNA, the CDR3 is TGCAGTGCTAGAGGCCCTCCGGGACTAGCGGGGGGTGAGCAGTTCTTC.